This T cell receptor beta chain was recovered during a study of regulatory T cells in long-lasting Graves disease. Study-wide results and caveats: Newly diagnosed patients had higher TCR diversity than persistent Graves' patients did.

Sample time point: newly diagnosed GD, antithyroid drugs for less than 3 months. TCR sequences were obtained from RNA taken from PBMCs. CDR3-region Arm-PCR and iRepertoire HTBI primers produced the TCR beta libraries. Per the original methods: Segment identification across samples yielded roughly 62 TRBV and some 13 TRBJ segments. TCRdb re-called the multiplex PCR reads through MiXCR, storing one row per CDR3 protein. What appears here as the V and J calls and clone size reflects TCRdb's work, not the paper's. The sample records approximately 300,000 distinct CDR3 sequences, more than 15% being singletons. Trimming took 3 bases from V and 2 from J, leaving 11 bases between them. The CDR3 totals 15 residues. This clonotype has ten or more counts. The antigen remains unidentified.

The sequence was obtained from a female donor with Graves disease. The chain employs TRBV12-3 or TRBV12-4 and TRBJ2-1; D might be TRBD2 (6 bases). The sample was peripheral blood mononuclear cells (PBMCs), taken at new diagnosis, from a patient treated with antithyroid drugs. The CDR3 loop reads CASSLRGATYNEQFF. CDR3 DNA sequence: TGTGCCAGCAGTTTGCGCGGGGCCACCTACAATGAGCAGTTCTTC.